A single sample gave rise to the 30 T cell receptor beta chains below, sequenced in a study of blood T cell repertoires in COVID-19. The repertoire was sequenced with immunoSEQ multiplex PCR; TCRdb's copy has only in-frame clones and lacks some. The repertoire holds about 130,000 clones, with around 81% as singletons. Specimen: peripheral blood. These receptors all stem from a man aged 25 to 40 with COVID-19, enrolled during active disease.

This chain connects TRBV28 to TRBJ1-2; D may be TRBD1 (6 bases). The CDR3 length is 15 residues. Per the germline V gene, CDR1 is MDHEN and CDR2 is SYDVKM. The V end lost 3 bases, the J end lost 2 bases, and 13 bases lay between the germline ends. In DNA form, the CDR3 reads TGTGCCAGCAGTTTGCCCTCACAGGGAAACTATGGCTACACCTTC. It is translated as CASSLPSQGNYGYTF.

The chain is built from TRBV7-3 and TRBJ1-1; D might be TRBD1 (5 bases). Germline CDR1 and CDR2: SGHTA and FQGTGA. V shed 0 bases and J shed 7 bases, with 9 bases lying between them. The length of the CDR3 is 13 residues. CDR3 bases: TGTGCCAGCAGCTTAACATATCAGGGTGAAGCTTTCTTT. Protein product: CASSLTYQGEAFF.

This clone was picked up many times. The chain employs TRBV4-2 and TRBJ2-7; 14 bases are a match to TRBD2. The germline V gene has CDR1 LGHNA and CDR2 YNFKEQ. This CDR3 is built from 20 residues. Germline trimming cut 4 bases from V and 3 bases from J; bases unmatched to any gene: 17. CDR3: CASSPESGLSGLAGVYEQYF. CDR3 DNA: TGTGCCAGCAGCCCTGAATCGGGCCTCTCGGGACTAGCGGGGGTCTACGAGCAGTACTTC.

The CDR3 nucleotides read TGCGCCAGCAGCCATGAACAGGGGGCGACCGTTCGGCCCCTCCACTTT. This sequence encodes CASSHEQGATVRPLHF. The chain employs TRBV4-3 and TRBJ1-6; 9 nucleotides match TRBD1. J lost 13 bases, V lost 3 bases, and 13 bases had no gene match. The CDR3 has 16 residues. Germline V CDR1 and CDR2: LGHNA, YSLEER.

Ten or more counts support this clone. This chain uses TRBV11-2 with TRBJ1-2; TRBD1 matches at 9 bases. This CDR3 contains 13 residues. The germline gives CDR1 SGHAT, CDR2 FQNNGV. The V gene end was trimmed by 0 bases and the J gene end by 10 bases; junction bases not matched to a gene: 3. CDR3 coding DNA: TGTGCCAGCAGCTTAGAGTGGGACAGGGTCTACACCTTC. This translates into CASSLEWDRVYTF.

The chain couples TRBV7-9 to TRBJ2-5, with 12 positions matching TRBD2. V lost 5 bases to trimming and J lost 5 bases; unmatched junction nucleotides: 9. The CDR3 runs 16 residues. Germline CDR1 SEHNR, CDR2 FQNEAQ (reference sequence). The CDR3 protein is CASSPGTSGYEETQYF. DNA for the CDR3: TGTGCCAGCAGCCCAGGGACTAGCGGGTATGAGGAGACCCAGTACTTC.

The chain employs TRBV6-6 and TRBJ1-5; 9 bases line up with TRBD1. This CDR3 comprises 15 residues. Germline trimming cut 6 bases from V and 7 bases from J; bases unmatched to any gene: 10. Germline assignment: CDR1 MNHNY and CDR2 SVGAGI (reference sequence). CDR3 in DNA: TGTGCCAGCAGCCTCCGGGACAGGGCGACCCAGCCCCAGCATTTT. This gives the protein CASSLRDRATQPQHF.

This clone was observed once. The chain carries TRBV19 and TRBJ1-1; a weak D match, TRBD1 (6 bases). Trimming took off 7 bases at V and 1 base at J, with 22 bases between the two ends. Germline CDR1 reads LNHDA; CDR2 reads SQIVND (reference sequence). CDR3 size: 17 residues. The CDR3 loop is CASTGGLGSNQNTEAFF. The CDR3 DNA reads TGTGCCAGTACGGGGGGCCTTGGCAGTAACCAGAACACTGAAGCTTTCTTT.

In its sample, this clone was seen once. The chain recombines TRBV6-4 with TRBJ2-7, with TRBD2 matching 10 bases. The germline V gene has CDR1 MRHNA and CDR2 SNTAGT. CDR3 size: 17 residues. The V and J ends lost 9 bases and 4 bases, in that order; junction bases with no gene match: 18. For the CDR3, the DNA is TGTGCCAGGAGATCACCAGGGGCTAGCGGGAGTCTGTACGAGCAGTACTTC. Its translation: CARRSPGASGSLYEQYF.

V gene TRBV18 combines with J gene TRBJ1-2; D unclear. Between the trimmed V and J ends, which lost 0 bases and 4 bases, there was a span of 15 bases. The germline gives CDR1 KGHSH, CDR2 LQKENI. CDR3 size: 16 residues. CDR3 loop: CASSPPVPGRVYGYTF. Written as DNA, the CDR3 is TGTGCCAGCTCACCACCGGTGCCGGGAAGAGTCTATGGCTACACCTTC.

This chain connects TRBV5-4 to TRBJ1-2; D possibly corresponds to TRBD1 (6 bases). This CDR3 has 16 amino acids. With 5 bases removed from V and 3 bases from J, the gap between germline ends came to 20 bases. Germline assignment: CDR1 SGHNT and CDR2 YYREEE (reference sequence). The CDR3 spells CASSEQGIRVDYGYTF. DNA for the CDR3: TGTGCCAGCAGTGAGCAGGGGATTCGGGTGGACTATGGCTACACCTTC.

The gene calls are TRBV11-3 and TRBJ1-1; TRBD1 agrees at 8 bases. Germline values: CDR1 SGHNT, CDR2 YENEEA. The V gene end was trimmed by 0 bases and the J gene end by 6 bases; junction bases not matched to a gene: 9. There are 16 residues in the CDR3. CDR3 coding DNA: TGTGCCAGCAGCTTAGATTGGGGGAGGACAGGGTCTGAAGCTTTCTTT. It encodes CASSLDWGRTGSEAFF.

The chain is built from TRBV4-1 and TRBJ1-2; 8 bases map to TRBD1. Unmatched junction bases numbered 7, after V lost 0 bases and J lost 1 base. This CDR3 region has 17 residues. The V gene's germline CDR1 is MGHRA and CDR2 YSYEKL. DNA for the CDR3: TGCGCCAGCAGCCAAGAGGAAGGACAGGGCCATAACTATGGCTACACCTTC. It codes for CASSQEEGQGHNYGYTF.

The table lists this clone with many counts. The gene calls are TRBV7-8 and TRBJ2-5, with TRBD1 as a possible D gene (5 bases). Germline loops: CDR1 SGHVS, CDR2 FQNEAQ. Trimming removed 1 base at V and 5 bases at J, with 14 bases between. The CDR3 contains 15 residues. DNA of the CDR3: TGTGCCAGCAGCTTAGATCGACAGCCTAGGGAGACCCAGTACTTC. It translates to CASSLDRQPRETQYF.

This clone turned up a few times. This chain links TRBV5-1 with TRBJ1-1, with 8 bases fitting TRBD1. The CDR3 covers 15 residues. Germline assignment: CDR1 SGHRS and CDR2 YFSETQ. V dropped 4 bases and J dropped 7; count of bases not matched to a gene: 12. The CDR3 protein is CASSNSGQAGGEAFF. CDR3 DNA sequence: TGCGCCAGCAGCAACTCGGGACAGGCAGGGGGTGAAGCTTTCTTT.

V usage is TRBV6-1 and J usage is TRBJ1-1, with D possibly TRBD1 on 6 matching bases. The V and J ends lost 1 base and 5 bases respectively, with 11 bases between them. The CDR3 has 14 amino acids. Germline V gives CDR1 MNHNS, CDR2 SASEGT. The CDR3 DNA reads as TGTGCCAGCAGTGAAGAACAGGGCCTTACTGAAGCTTTCTTT. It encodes CASSEEQGLTEAFF.

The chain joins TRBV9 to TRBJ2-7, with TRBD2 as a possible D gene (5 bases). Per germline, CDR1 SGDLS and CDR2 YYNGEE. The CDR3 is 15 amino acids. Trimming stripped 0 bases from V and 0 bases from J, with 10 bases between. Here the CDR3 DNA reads TGTGCCAGCAGCGTAGCAGCGGACCTCTCCTACGAGCAGTACTTC. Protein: CASSVAADLSYEQYF.

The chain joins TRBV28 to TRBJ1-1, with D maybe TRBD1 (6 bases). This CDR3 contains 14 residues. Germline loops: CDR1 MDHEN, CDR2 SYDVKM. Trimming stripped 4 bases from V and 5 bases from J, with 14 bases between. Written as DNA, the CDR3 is TGTGCCAGCAGTTGGGGGGCGCGGGAGACTGAAGCTTTCTTT. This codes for CASSWGARETEAFF. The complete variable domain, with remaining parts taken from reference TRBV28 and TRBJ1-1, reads DVKVTQSSRYLVKRTGEKVFLECVQDMDHENMFWYRQDPGLGLRLIYFSYDVKMKEKGDIPEGYSVSREKKERFSLILESASTNQTSMYLCASSWGARETEAFFGQGTRLTVV.

CDR3 sequence reads: CASSLPSGRASGELFF. CDR3 DNA: TGTGCCAGCAGCTTGCCAAGCGGGAGGGCCTCCGGGGAGCTGTTTTTT. The chain is built from TRBV6-6 and TRBJ2-2; 10 bases match TRBD2. The germline V gene has CDR1 MNHNY and CDR2 SVGAGI (reference sequence). CDR3 length: 16 residues. Losses at the gene ends were 6 bases for V and 6 bases for J; bases not matched to a gene: 10.

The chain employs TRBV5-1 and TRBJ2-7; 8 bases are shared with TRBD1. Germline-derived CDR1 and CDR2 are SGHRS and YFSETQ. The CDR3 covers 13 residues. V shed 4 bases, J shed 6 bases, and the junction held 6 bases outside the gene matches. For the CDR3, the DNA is TGCGCCAGCAGCGGACGGACAGGGCCCGAGCAGTACTTC. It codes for CASSGRTGPEQYF.

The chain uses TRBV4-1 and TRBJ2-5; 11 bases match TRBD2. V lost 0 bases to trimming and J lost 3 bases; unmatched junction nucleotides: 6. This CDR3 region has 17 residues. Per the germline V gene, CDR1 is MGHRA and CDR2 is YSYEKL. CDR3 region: CASSQDAELAGEETQYF. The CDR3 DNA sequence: TGCGCCAGCAGCCAAGATGCTGAACTAGCGGGAGAAGAGACCCAGTACTTC.

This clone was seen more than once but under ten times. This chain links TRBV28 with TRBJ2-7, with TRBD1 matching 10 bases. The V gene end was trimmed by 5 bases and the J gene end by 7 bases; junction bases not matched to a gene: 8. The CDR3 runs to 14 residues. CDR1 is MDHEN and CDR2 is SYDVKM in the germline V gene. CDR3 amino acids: CASSPWDRGGEQYF. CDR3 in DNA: TGTGCCAGCAGTCCCTGGGACAGGGGTGGTGAGCAGTACTTC. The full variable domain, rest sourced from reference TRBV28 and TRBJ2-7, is DVKVTQSSRYLVKRTGEKVFLECVQDMDHENMFWYRQDPGLGLRLIYFSYDVKMKEKGDIPEGYSVSREKKERFSLILESASTNQTSMYLCASSPWDRGGEQYFGPGTRLTVT.

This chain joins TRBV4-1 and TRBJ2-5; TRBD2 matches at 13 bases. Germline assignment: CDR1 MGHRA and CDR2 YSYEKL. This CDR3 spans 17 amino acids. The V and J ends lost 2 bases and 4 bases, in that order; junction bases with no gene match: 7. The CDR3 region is CASSQTSGRAFGETQYF. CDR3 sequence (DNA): TGCGCCAGCAGCCAAACTAGCGGGAGGGCCTTTGGAGAGACCCAGTACTTC.

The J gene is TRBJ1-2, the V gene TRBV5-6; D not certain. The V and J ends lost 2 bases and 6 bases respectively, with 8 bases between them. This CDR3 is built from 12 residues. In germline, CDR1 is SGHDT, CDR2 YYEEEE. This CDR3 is CASSFSGDGYTF. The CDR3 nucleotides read TGTGCCAGCAGCTTTTCCGGGGATGGCTACACCTTC. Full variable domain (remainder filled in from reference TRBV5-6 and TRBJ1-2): DAGVTQSPTHLIKTRGQQVTLRCSPKSGHDTVSWYQQALGQGPQFIFQYYEEEERQRGNFPDRFSGHQFPNYSSELNVNALLLGDSALYLCASSFSGDGYTFGSGTRLTVV.

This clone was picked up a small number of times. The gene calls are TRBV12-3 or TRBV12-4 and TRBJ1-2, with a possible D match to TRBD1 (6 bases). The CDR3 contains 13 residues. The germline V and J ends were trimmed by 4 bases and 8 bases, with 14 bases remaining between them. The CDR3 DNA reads TGTGCCAGCAGTTGGGGGCCGAATCAGGGCTACACCTTC. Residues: CASSWGPNQGYTF.

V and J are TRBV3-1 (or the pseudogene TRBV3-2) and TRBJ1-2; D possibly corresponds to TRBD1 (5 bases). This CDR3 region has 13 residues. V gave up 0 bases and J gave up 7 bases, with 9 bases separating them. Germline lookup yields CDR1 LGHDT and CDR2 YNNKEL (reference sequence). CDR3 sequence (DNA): TGTGCCAGCAGCCAAGATACAGGAAGTGGCTACACCTTC. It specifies CASSQDTGSGYTF.

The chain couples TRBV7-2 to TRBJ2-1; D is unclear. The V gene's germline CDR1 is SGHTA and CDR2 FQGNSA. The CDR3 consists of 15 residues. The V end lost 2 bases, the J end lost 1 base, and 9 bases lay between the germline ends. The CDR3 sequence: CASSLPGGSYNEQFF. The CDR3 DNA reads TGTGCCAGCAGCTTACCGGGTGGATCCTACAATGAGCAGTTCTTC.

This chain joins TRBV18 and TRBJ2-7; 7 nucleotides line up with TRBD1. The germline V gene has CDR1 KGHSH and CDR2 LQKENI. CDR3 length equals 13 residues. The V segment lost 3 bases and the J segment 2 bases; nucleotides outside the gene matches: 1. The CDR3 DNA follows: TGTGCCAGCTCACCGGGGACAGCCTACGAGCAGTACTTC. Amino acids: CASSPGTAYEQYF.

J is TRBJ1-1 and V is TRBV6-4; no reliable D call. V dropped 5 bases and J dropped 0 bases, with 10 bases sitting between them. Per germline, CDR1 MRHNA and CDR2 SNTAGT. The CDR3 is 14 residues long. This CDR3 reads CASSPSDVNTEAFF. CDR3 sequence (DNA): TGTGCCAGCAGTCCGAGTGATGTGAACACTGAAGCTTTCTTT.

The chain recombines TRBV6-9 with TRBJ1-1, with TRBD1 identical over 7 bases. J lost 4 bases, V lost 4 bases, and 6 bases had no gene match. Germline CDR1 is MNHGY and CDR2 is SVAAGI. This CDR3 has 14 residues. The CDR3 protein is CASSLHRGSTEAFF. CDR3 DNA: TGTGCCAGCAGTTTACACAGGGGAAGCACTGAAGCTTTCTTT.